This TCR beta chain was retrieved from a study of T cells in Graves' hyperthyroidism and ophthalmopathy (dated by TCRdb to 2018 to 2020). Background for the entire study: Peripheral blood samples were taken at initial diagnosis, before any treatment was given. A discovery cohort of roughly 100 patients, about 40 with Graves' ophthalmopathy and about 58 with stable Graves' hyperthyroidism, was used to find distinguishing TCR V-J signatures. Whether ophthalmopathy could be predicted prospectively was tested in an independent validation cohort made up of under 20 hyperthyroidism patients plus 17 patients who later progressed to ophthalmopathy. The approximately 100 discovery patients were randomly split 7:3 into training and test sets. In addition, the study compared T-cell repertoires in thyroid tissue and in blood from roughly 6 Graves' hyperthyroidism patients. After blood sampling, hyperthyroidism patients were treated with methimazole at a starting dose of 30 mg daily, and ophthalmopathy patients were treated with high-dose intravenous methylprednisolone. TCR Vbeta CDR3 sequencing of 120 to 150 peripheral blood samples (43 ophthalmopathy, 75 to 85 hyperthyroidism and approximately 17 progressor patients) is reported in the paper.

Points the paper makes about the study in general: Most expanded thyroid clonotypes (frequency above 0.001) were also found in blood, which suggests that blood repertoires may mirror thyroid immune responses. Sample size was not statistically predetermined, and investigators were not blinded to group allocation. A model built on a 13 V-J signature distinguished ophthalmopathy from stable hyperthyroidism, reaching around 90% sensitivity and under 84% specificity in cross-validation and 80%/75% in testing. In validation, progression to ophthalmopathy was predicted by the model with nearly 71% sensitivity and 72% to 85% specificity, a median of roughly six months before onset.

Reading from cysteine to phenylalanine, the CDR3 counts 13 amino acids. The only DNA kept is the CDR3, 39 bases in frame from the first base. The germline V gene supplies CDR1 MNHEY and CDR2 SVGEGT. The germline V end is reduced by 4 bases and the J end by 4 bases; junction bases left unmatched: 3. Details on this clonotype: Its antigen remains unidentified. The sample holds no much larger clone one base away, and base qualities are not on file.

Graves' hyperthyroidism was defined as stable when no progression to ophthalmopathy occurred over 18 months of follow-up. Hyperthyroidism patients were aged 18 to 65 years and newly diagnosed, with disease duration of less than 2 months. The study excluded patients with uncontrolled infections, other autoimmune diseases, pregnancy or lactation. Diagnoses relied on clinical symptoms, serum thyroxine and TRAb, thyroid ultrasound and orbital computed tomography. Ficoll-Paque density gradient centrifugation was used to isolate PBMCs from 9.5 to 10 ml of fresh peripheral blood. Total RNA was extracted with Trizol reagent, and quality was checked on an Agilent 2100 Bioanalyzer. TCR beta CDR3 regions were amplified from RNA transcripts. The first round of RT-PCR for the TCR CDR3 was performed with the HTBI primer set and the Qiagen OneStep RT-PCR kit. Libraries were constructed in a second round of multiplex PCR, after which size selection and purification were carried out. Libraries were sequenced paired-end with 100 bp reads on an Illumina HiSeq2000. Per the original workflow: SOAPnuke was used to process the raw data, with reads discarded if the reads contained adapters or uncalled bases, had a mean Phred below 15, or lacked an exact constant-primer or identifier match. COPE v1.2.5 was used to merge the high-quality paired reads, and each unique nucleotide sequence was defined as a clonotype. Clonotypes were aligned to IMGT TRBV, TRBD and TRBJ reference segments using MiTCR v1.1. Analysis was restricted to V-J combinations with a frequency above 0.0001, which covered just over 98% of repertoires. A TCS score was defined as the ratio of F50 (clonal expansion) to E x V (chaos), with BLOSUM62-based TCRdist applied between CDR3 peptides within each V-J. Welch's t-statistics and random forest reduced around 550 V-J features to 13, which were used in a naive Bayes classifier (R e1071). TCRdb applied fastp at Q25 and MiXCR to the public reads, then kept only in-frame beta chains. CDR3 protein duplicates are merged, each entry listing the most common genes and DNA. The authors' filters were not applied to this entry. This sample is represented by 400,000 to 600,000 distinct CDR3 sequences; 20% of them were singletons. Together, the top ten hold about 26% of the sample.

The source is a man aged 18-30 years with Graves' hyperthyroidism. The sample comprised blood. The chain is made from TRBV6-2 or TRBV6-3 and TRBJ2-7; 8 central bases correspond to TRBD1. For the CDR3, the sequence is CASSWTGRYEQYF. The DNA sequence reads TGTGCCAGCAGTTGGACAGGGCGTTACGAGCAGTACTTC.